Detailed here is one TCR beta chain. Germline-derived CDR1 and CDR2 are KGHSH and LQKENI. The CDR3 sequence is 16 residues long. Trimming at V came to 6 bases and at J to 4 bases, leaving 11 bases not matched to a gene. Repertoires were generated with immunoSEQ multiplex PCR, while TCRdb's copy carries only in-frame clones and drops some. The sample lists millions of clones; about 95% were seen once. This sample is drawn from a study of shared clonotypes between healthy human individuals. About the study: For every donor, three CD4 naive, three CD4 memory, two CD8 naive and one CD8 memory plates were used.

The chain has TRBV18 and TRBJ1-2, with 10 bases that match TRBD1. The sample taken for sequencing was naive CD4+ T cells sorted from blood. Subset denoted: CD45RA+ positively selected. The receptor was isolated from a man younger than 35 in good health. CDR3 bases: TGTGCCAGCTCGCCCGGGACAGGGGAGAGGGCCTATGGCTACACCTTC. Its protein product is CASSPGTGERAYGYTF.